Below, 14 T cell receptor beta chains from the same sample are listed, as sequenced in a study of Graves' ophthalmopathy and Graves' hyperthyroidism. Amplification targeted the TCR beta CDR3 regions, with RNA transcripts as the source material. A first-round RT-PCR used HTBI primers, followed by a second-round multiplex PCR. In TCRdb, the multiplex PCR reads were re-called with MiXCR into one record per CDR3 protein. The data contain hundreds of thousands of distinct CDR3 sequences, 40% of them singletons. The sample was peripheral blood. The receptors stem from an adult man with Graves' ophthalmopathy.

This clonotype was seen only a few times. The chain couples TRBV2 to TRBJ2-2; D ambiguous. There are 15 residues in the CDR3. V dropped 8 bases and J dropped 0 bases, with 13 bases sitting between them. CDR1 is SNHLY, CDR2 FYNNEI, per germline. The CDR3 is CASYHGQSNTGELFF. The CDR3 DNA is TGTGCCAGCTACCACGGGCAATCGAACACCGGGGAGCTGTTTTTT.

On this clonotype: One end of the junction varies from germline; a read error may be responsible. This chain links TRBV7-8 with TRBJ1-4; D might be TRBD1 (6 bases). The CDR3 length is 13 residues. Germline CDR1 is SGHVS and CDR2 is FQNEAQ. The CDR3 DNA follows: TGCGCCAGCAGCCAAGGGACACATGAAAAACTGTTTTTT. It is translated as CASSQGTHEKLFF.

In its sample, this clonotype was seen a few times. This chain links TRBV19 with TRBJ2-7, with a weak D call TRBD2 (6 bases). Looked up from germline, CDR1 is LNHDA and CDR2 is SQIVND (reference sequence). The V gene lost 8 bases and the J gene lost 1 base, with 15 bases spanning the gap. The length of the CDR3 is 14 residues. CDR3 coding DNA: TGTGCCAGTGGTTCGATCGGACTATCCTACGAGCAGTACTTC. Translating it yields CASGSIGLSYEQYF.

This clonotype has only a few counts. V usage is TRBV20-1 and J usage is TRBJ1-1; the match to TRBD1 covers 9 bases. V shed 2 bases, J shed 6 bases, and the junction held 10 bases outside the gene matches. The CDR3 spans 15 residues. CDR1 is DFQATT, CDR2 SNEGSKA, per germline (reference sequence). CDR3 sequence: CSARNPQGARAEAFF. As DNA, the CDR3 is TGCAGTGCTAGAAACCCACAGGGGGCGAGGGCTGAAGCTTTCTTT.

With respect to this clonotype: One base separates it from a far larger clone, so it is likely a read error. This rearrangement joins TRBV7-3 to TRBJ1-1; D unresolved. Per germline, CDR1 SGHTA and CDR2 FQGTGA. This CDR3 spans 9 amino acids. Trimming cost V 5 bases and J 8 bases, with 3 bases left between them. As DNA, the CDR3 is TGTGCCAGCAGCACAGAAGCTTTCTTT. Translating gives CASSTEAFF.

The chain employs TRBV29-1 and TRBJ1-2; TRBD1 agrees at 12 bases. The length of the CDR3 is 15 residues. Trimming took 6 bases from V and 5 from J; bases not matched to a gene: 10. CDR1 is SQVTM, CDR2 ANQGSEA, per germline. CDR3 amino acids: CSVGVGQGARYGYTF. CDR3 coding DNA: TGCAGCGTGGGGGTGGGACAGGGGGCTCGGTATGGCTACACCTTC.

This clonotype was counted a few times. DNA of the CDR3: TGTGCCAGCAGATGGGGACTAGGAAACTACGAGCAGTACTTC. Protein product: CASRWGLGNYEQYF. The chain recombines TRBV6-2 or TRBV6-3 with TRBJ2-7, with TRBD2 matching over 8 bases. The CDR3 is made up of 14 amino acids. The V segment lost 6 bases and the J segment 3 bases; nucleotides outside the gene matches: 7. Germline lookup yields CDR1 MNHEY and CDR2 SVGEGT.

With regard to this clonotype: One end of the junction varies from germline; a read error may be responsible. This chain connects TRBV24-1 to TRBJ1-5; 8 bases fit TRBD1. Germline CDR1 and CDR2: KGHDR and SFDVKD. This CDR3 is 17 amino acids long. The CDR3 reads CASSYEDRVVFNQPQHF. CDR3 sequence (DNA): TGTGCCAGCAGTTACGAGGACAGGGTGGTCTTCAATCAGCCCCAGCATTTT.

A few counts support this clonotype. V and J are TRBV9 and TRBJ1-2; TRBD1 matches 8 bases. CDR3 size: 15 residues. Germline CDR1 is SGDLS and CDR2 is YYNGEE. After removal of 3 bases from V and 0 bases from J, the junction contained 4 bases not matched to a gene. The CDR3 region is CASSASDRANYGYTF. The CDR3 bases are TGTGCCAGCAGCGCGTCGGACAGGGCTAACTATGGCTACACCTTC.

Ten or more counts support this clonotype. This CDR3 is CASTNYGTAYGYTF. The CDR3 nucleotides are TGTGCCAGTACCAACTACGGGACAGCCTATGGCTACACCTTC. The gene calls are TRBV19 and TRBJ1-2, with 7 positions matching TRBD1. This CDR3 comprises 14 residues. The ends lost 7 bases at V and 4 bases at J; junction bases unmatched: 9. CDR1 and CDR2 (germline): LNHDA, SQIVND (reference sequence).

A single count supports this clonotype. This chain links TRBV29-1 with TRBJ2-7, with 13 bases lining up with TRBD2. Trimming at V came to 5 bases and at J to 6 bases, leaving 13 bases not matched to a gene. The CDR3 consists of 16 residues. From germline, CDR1 is SQVTM and CDR2 ANQGSEA. In nucleotides, the CDR3 is TGCAGCGTTCGAACCGGGACTAGCGGGGTTGTGGGCGAGCAGTACTTC. Translated, it gives CSVRTGTSGVVGEQYF.

This sequence joins TRBV7-9 and TRBJ2-2, with D possibly TRBD1 on 8 matching bases. CDR1 and CDR2 from the germline V gene are SEHNR and FQNEAQ (reference sequence). The CDR3 consists of 14 residues. With 10 bases removed from V and 5 bases from J, the gap between germline ends came to 17 bases. This CDR3 is CATVDRGGTGELFF. The CDR3 DNA is TGTGCCACCGTCGACAGGGGAGGGACCGGGGAGCTGTTTTTT. The variable domain in full, with the rest retrieved from reference TRBV7-9 and TRBJ2-2, is DTGVSQNPRHKITKRGQNVTFRCDPISEHNRLYWYRQTLGQGPEFLTYFQNEAQLEKSRLLSDRFSAERPKGSFSTLEIQRTEQGDSAMYLCATVDRGGTGELFFGEGSRLTVL.

The chain couples TRBV20-1 to TRBJ2-7; 8 bases fit TRBD1. The V segment lost 3 bases and the J segment 7 bases; nucleotides outside the gene matches: 11. The CDR3 runs 14 residues. Per germline, CDR1 DFQATT and CDR2 SNEGSKA (reference sequence). Written as DNA, the CDR3 is TGCAGTGCTAGGGGCGGACAGGGTGCGAATGAGCAGTACTTC. Protein sequence: CSARGGQGANEQYF.

The V and J genes are TRBV29-1 and TRBJ2-7, with 9 bases matching TRBD1. The CDR3 sequence is 12 residues long. From germline, CDR1 is SQVTM and CDR2 ANQGSEA. For the CDR3, the DNA is TGCAGGACAGGGGGATCATCCTACGAGCAGTACTTC. Translating it yields CRTGGSSYEQYF.